The table lists the clone carrying this T cell receptor beta chain with a few counts. Germline CDR1 is SGHTA and CDR2 is FQGNSA. The CDR3 runs to 18 residues. V gave up 2 bases and J gave up 6 bases; unmatched junction bases: 18. While unrecorded immune exposures were likely, the donors were nominally healthy when sampled. This record comes from a study of cytomegalovirus exposure and HLA in healthy donors. Amplification used 60 Vbeta primers and 13 Jbeta primers. Libraries were prepared by immunoSEQ multiplex PCR; TCRdb keeps only in-frame clonotypes and omits some of them. Among some 100,000 clones listed, 76% were seen once.

The chain uses TRBV7-2 and TRBJ2-7, with 8 bases matching TRBD2. This clonotype was obtained from a man aged 50 to 60 in good health and CMV-seropositive. Sequencing was carried out using PBMCs. The CDR3 coding sequence is TGTGCCAGCAGCTTATTCAGGGGACGCGGGGGGCCTTCTGTCGAGCAGTACTTC. Protein sequence: CASSLFRGRGGPSVEQYF.